This TCR beta chain stems from a study of T-cell memory formation after mild COVID-19. This clonotype was detected ten times or more. TCRdb recomputed calls from the 5' RACE reads with MiXCR, one row per CDR3 protein. The data show more than 450,000 distinct CDR3 sequences, approximately 19% seen once. Germline V CDR1 and CDR2: PRHDT, FYEKMQ (reference sequence). Trimming took 0 bases from V and 0 from J, leaving 3 bases between them. The CDR3 has 14 residues. The TCR originated in an adult woman who had mild COVID-19 (a few samples of this study predate the infection). Cell type and time point are not known. The chain uses TRBV13 and TRBJ1-5; D is undetermined. Sequencing input: PBMCs or a T cell subset sorted from them (not recorded which). CDR3 amino acids: CASSLGNSNQPQHF. The CDR3 DNA sequence: TGTGCCAGCAGCTTAGGCAATAGCAATCAGCCCCAGCATTTT.